This TCR beta chain appears in the sequencing data of a study of blood T cell repertoires in COVID-19. The J segment lost 6 bases and the V segment lost 6 bases, leaving 15 bases of the junction unmatched. Germline CDR1 reads LNHDA; CDR2 reads SQIVND (reference sequence). This CDR3 is built from 16 residues. Original data processing: Using reference gene primer amplification, nucleated cell counts were estimated. Sequencing used immunoSEQ multiplex PCR; TCRdb keeps in-frame clones, though not all of them. The DNA was the basis for D and trimming; V, J and clone size are from that table. The profile shows approximately 70,000 clones, roughly 86% of them singletons.

The source material was peripheral blood. This clonotype was obtained from a woman aged 55-69 years with acute or convalescent COVID-19. This chain connects TRBV19 to TRBJ1-2; 8 bases map to TRBD1. The CDR3 DNA reads TGTGCCAGTAGGCGAGGACAGGGCAAGAGATCGGATGGCTACACCTTC. Residues: CASRRGQGKRSDGYTF.